The entry that follows covers one T cell receptor beta chain sequence. Its antigen is currently unknown. Germline CDR1 is SEHNR and CDR2 is FQNEAQ (reference sequence). Losses at the gene ends were 5 bases for V and 4 bases for J; bases not matched to a gene: 10. The CDR3 has 16 residues. This entry is derived from a study of cytomegalovirus exposure and HLA in healthy donors. On the study more broadly: An earlier analysis identified 120 million or so unique TCR beta sequences in approximately 170 million T cells.

Researchers ran the PCR with 60 Vbeta and 13 Jbeta primers. Methods used by the authors: There were around 80 million unique TCR beta chains by a later count, and approximately 11 million of them were shared. Data came from immunoSEQ multiplex PCR; TCRdb stores just in-frame clones and leaves some out. V and J calls and clone size are given by that table; D and trimming were obtained from the DNA. The sample contains more than 150,000 clones, around 83% of which appear only once. Study results and caveats: A later analysis revealed that TCR association rates differed between HLA loci, peaking at DRB1 and bottoming out at HLA-C.

Material for sequencing was PBMCs. This TCR derives from a man aged 50 or older in good health and CMV-seronegative. The chain uses TRBV7-9 and TRBJ2-2; 7 nucleotides align to TRBD2. The CDR3 nucleotides are TGTGCCAGCAGCATCCGGGGGGTTGTCTCCACCGGGGAGCTGTTTTTT. Translating it yields CASSIRGVVSTGELFF. Combining the CDR3 with reference TRBV7-9 and TRBJ2-2 gives the whole variable domain DTGVSQNPRHKITKRGQNVTFRCDPISEHNRLYWYRQTLGQGPEFLTYFQNEAQLEKSRLLSDRFSAERPKGSFSTLEIQRTEQGDSAMYLCASSIRGVVSTGELFFGEGSRLTVL.